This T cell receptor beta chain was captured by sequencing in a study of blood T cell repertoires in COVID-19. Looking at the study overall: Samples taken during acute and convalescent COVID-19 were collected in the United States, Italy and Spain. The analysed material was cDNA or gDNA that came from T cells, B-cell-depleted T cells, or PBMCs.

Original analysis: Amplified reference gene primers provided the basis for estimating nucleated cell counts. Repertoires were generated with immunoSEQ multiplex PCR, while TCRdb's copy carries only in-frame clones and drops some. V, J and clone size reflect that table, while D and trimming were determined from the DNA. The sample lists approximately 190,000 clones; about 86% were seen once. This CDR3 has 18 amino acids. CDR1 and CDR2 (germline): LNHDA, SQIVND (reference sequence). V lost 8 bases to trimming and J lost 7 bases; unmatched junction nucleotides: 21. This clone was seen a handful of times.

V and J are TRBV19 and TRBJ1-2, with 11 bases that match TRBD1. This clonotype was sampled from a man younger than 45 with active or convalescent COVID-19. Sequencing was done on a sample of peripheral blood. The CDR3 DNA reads TGTGCCAGTGGGTCTCTCCTGGGAGGACAGGGGGCGGTTGGTGGCTACACCTTC. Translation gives CASGSLLGGQGAVGGYTF.